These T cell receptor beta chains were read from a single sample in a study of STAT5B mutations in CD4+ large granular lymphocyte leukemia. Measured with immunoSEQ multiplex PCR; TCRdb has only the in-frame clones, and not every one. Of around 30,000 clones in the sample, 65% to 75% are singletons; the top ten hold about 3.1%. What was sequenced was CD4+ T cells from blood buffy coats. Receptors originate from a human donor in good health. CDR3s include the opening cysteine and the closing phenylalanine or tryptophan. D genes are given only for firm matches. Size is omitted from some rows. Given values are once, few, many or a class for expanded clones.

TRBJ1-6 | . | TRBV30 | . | CAWSVGRGSYNSPLHF | TGTGCCTGGAGTGTCGGACGGGGGTCCTATAATTCACCCCTCCACTTT
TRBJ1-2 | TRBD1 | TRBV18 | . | CASSPKQLTGQGRGYTF | TGTGCCAGCTCACCAAAACAACTGACGGGACAGGGACGGGGCTACACCTTC
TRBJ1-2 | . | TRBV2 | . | CASIWKQTSHGYGYTF | TGTGCCAGCATTTGGAAACAGACTTCCCATGGCTATGGCTACACCTTC
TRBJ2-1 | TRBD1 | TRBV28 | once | CASSLADRASYNEQFF | TGTGCCAGCAGTTTAGCTGACAGGGCTTCCTACAATGAGCAGTTCTTC
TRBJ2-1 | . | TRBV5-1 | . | CASSLDGPSSYNEQFF | TGCGCCAGCAGCTTGGATGGACCCAGCTCCTACAATGAGCAGTTCTTC
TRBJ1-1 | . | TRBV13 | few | CASSLGGPAMNTEAFF | TGTGCCAGCAGCTTAGGCGGGCCAGCTATGAACACTGAAGCTTTCTTT
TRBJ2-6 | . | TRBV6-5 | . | CASSYSRTGANVLTF | TGTGCCAGCAGTTACTCTCGGACTGGGGCCAACGTCCTGACTTTC
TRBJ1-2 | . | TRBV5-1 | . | CASSAVKGSGYTF | TGCGCCAGCAGCGCAGTAAAGGGCTCCGGCTACACCTTC
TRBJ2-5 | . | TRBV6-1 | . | CASSERYTVPQYF | TGTGCCAGCAGTGAAAGGTACACCGTGCCGCAGTACTTC
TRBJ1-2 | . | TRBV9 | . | CASSENLGGSNYGYTF | TGTGCCAGCAGCGAGAACTTAGGCGGCTCTAACTATGGCTACACCTTC
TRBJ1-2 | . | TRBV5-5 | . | CASSLSGVDRRYGYTF | TGTGCCAGCAGCTTGTCAGGGGTGGACAGACGCTATGGCTACACCTTC
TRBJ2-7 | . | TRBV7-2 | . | CASSFKGSSLYEQYF | TGTGCCAGCAGCTTTAAGGGTAGTAGTCTTTACGAGCAGTACTTC
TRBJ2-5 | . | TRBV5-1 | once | CASSLQETQYF | TGCGCCAGCAGCTTGCAGGAGACCCAGTACTTC
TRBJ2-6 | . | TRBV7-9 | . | CASSQDIFPRSGANVLTF | TGTGCCAGCAGTCAGGACATTTTCCCTCGCTCTGGGGCCAACGTCCTGACTTTC
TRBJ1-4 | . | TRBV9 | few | CASSVQPLRGLATNEKLFF | TGTGCCAGCAGCGTCCAACCCCTGAGGGGACTCGCAACTAATGAAAAACTGTTTTTT
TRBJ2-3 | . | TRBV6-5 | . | CASRGHSRTDTQYF | TGTGCCAGCCGGGGGCACTCCCGCACAGATACGCAGTATTTT
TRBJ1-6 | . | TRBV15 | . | CATSGSYNSPLHF | TGTGCCACCAGCGGGAGTTATAATTCACCCCTCCACTTT
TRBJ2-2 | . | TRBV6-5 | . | CASNTGGGTGELFF | TGTGCCAGCAATACCGGGGGAGGTACCGGGGAGCTGTTTTTT
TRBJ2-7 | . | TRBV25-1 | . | CASRDVYEQYF | TGTGCCAGCAGGGATGTCTACGAGCAGTACTTC
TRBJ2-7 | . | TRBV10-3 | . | CAISEERKSSYEQYF | TGTGCCATCAGTGAAGAACGCAAGAGCTCCTACGAGCAGTACTTC
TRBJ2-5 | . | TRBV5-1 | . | CASSDRGQPETQYF | TGCGCCAGCTCAGACCGCGGACAGCCCGAGACCCAGTACTTC
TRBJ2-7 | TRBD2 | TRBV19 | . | CASSNDYLRGGSYEQYF | TGTGCCAGTAGTAATGACTACCTTCGGGGGGGCTCCTACGAGCAGTACTTC
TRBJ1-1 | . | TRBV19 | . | CASSKGLNMNTEAFF | TGTGCCAGTAGCAAGGGACTGAATATGAACACTGAAGCTTTCTTT
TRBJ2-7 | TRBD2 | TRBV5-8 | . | CASSWGTSGRTYEQYF | TGTGCCAGCAGCTGGGGTACTAGCGGGAGAACCTACGAGCAGTACTTC
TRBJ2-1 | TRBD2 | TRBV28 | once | CASRPMLTSGYNEQFF | TGTGCCAGCAGGCCTATGCTGACTAGCGGTTACAATGAGCAGTTCTTC
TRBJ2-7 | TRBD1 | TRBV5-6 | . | CASSLRTGGAYEQYF | TGTGCCAGCAGCTTGCGGACAGGGGGGGCCTACGAGCAGTACTTC
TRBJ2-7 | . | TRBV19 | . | CASSSTGTYEQYF | TGTGCCAGTAGTTCCACAGGAACCTACGAGCAGTACTTC
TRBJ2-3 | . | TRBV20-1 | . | CSARGQDTQYF | TGCAGTGCTAGAGGCCAAGATACGCAGTATTTT
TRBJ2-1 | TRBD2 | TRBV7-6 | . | CASSYTSGGYNEQFF | TGTGCCAGCAGCTATACTAGCGGGGGTTACAATGAGCAGTTCTTC
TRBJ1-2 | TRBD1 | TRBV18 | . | CASSEAGGEGYGYTF | TGTGCCAGCTCTGAAGCAGGGGGAGAAGGCTATGGCTACACCTTC
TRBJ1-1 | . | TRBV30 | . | CAWTRAGTNTEAFF | TGTGCCTGGACCCGAGCAGGTACGAACACTGAAGCTTTCTTT
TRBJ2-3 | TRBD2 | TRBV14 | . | CASSQGRGTSAVTDTQYF | TGTGCCAGCAGCCAAGGACGCGGGACTAGCGCTGTCACAGATACGCAGTATTTT
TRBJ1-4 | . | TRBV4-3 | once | CASSQDTGLEKLFF | TGCGCCAGCAGCCAAGATACAGGGCTGGAAAAACTGTTTTTT
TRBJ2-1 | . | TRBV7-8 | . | CASSNRRTSRYNEQFF | TGTGCCAGCTCCAACAGGCGGACCAGCAGATACAATGAGCAGTTCTTC
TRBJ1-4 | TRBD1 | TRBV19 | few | CASKDRGFEKLFF | TGTGCCAGTAAGGACAGGGGTTTCGAAAAACTGTTTTTT
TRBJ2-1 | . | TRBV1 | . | CTSSQVYLGLPQFF | TGCACCAGCAGCCAAGTGTATTTAGGGCTCCCACAGTTCTTC
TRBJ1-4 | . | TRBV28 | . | CATSPGREYEKLFF | TGTGCCACTTCTCCGGGGAGAGAGTACGAAAAACTGTTTTTT
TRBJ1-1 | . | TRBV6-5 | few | CASRVDRKNTEAFF | TGTGCCAGCAGGGTAGACAGGAAGAACACTGAAGCTTTCTTT
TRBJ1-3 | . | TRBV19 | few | CASRSGASGNTIYF | TGTGCCAGTAGAAGTGGAGCCTCTGGAAACACCATATATTTT
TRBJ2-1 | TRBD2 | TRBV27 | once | CASRPLTSGAYNEQFF | TGTGCCAGCAGACCTCTGACTAGCGGAGCTTACAATGAGCAGTTCTTC
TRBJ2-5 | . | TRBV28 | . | CASSFLPRGGVRETQYF | TGTGCCAGCAGTTTCCTACCGAGGGGGGGAGTGAGAGAGACCCAGTACTTC
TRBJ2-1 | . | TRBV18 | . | CASSPPRTRYNEQFF | TGTGCCAGCTCACCACCGCGGACACGCTACAATGAGCAGTTCTTC
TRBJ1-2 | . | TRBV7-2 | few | CASSPLALGYGYTF | TGTGCCAGCAGCCCATTGGCCTTAGGGTATGGCTACACCTTC
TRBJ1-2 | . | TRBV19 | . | CASSTPPSRYTF | TGTGCCAGTAGTACGCCCCCGTCCAGATACACCTTC
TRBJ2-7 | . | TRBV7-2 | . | CASSPRQPGYEQYF | TGTGCCAGCAGCCCCAGACAGCCAGGGTACGAGCAGTACTTC
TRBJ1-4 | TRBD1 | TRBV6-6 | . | CASTVARGSEKLFF | TGTGCCAGCACGGTTGCCAGGGGGAGTGAAAAACTGTTTTTT
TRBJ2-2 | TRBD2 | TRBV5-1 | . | CASSSGLAENTGELFF | TGCGCCAGCAGCTCTGGACTAGCGGAGAACACCGGGGAGCTGTTTTTT
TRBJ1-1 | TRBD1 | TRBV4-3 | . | CASSRNSGQGAEAFF | TGCGCCAGCAGCCGGAACTCAGGACAGGGCGCTGAAGCTTTCTTT
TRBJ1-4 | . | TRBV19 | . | CASSPAAWRERGMREKLFF | TGTGCCAGTAGCCCAGCCGCGTGGAGGGAGAGGGGCATGAGGGAAAAACTGTTTTTT
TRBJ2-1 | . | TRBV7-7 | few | CASSLEVGLEQFF | TGTGCTAGCAGCTTAGAGGTGGGACTGGAGCAGTTCTTC
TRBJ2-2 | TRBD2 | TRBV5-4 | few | CASSSPTSGVAGELFF | TGTGCCAGCAGCTCCCCGACTAGCGGAGTCGCCGGGGAGCTGTTTTTT